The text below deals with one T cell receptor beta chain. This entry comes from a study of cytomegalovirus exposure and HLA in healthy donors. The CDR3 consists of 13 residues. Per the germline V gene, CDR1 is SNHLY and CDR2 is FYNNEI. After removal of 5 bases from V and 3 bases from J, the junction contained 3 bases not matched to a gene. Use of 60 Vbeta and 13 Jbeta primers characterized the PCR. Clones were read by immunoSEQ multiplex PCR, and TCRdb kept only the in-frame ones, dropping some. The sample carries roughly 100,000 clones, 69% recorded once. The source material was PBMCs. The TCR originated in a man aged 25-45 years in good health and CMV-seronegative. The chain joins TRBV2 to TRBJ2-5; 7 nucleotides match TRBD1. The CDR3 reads CASSYDREETQYF. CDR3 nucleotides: TGTGCCAGCAGTTACGACAGGGAAGAGACCCAGTACTTC.